This T cell receptor (beta chain) appears in the sequencing data of a study of identical twins. TCRdb reprocessed the 5' RACE reads via MiXCR and lists one record per CDR3 protein. The sample yields 1.5 million to 2 million distinct CDR3 sequences, about 32% seen once. The CDR3 loop spans 16 amino acids. The ends were cut back, 7 bases at V and 1 base at J, with 18 bases in the middle. CDR1 and CDR2 (germline): MDHEN, SYDVKM. The receptor's source is a newborn girl in good health. The gene calls are TRBV28 and TRBJ2-3, with D maybe TRBD1 (6 bases). Sequenced material: cord blood. In nucleotides, the CDR3 is TGTGCCAGCACCCGAGGGGGAGTCGCGGGCACAGATACGCAGTATTTT. Translation: CASTRGGVAGTDTQYF.